The T cell receptor beta chain described here comes from a study of post-analysis software for immune sequencing data. There are a few counts of this clonotype. The antigen remains unidentified. Germline V gene data show CDR1 as SEHNR and CDR2 as FQNEAQ (reference sequence). The CDR3 covers 16 residues. V lost 5 bases and J lost 5, with 19 bases in between. TCR beta libraries were prepared from cDNA with unique molecular identifiers. TCRdb fed the PCR reads into MiXCR, producing one record per CDR3 protein. The profile shows 170,000 or so distinct CDR3 sequences, approximately 30% of them singletons. Study-level results: Controls showed lower frequencies than patients for roughly 5 TRBV segments, and TRBV5-6, TRBV5-1 and TRBV20-1 were among these.

The sequenced material came from blood. The sequence came from a girl aged 10-17 years with multiple sclerosis. The V call is TRBV7-9, the J call TRBJ2-1; D may correspond to TRBD1 or TRBD2 (5 bases each). CDR3 protein: CASSTQSGSEDNEQFF. As DNA, the CDR3 is TGTGCCAGCAGCACCCAGTCAGGGAGTGAGGACAATGAGCAGTTCTTC.